Sequencing of this T cell receptor beta chain was carried out in a study of post-analysis software for immune sequencing data. Overall study: Patients with relapsing-remitting, secondary progressive and progressive-relapsing multiple sclerosis courses were all represented. Study findings and constraints: About 5 TRBV segments (TRBV5-6, TRBV5-1 and TRBV20-1 among them) occurred more frequently in patients than in controls. Compared with controls, patients showed significantly lower normalized Chao1 diversity. Analysis by F measure revealed that same-batch samples clustered strongly together.

Trimming left V 9 bases short and J 3 bases short, with 13 bases between. Germline CDR1 and CDR2: MNHNS and SASEGT. The length of the CDR3 is 13 residues. Unique molecular identifiers were carried by the TCR beta cDNA libraries. Once roughly 0.95 to 10 million T cells were used, some 500,000 cDNA molecules resulted. TCRdb passed the PCR reads through MiXCR, listing each CDR3 protein once. The data show under 650,000 distinct CDR3 sequences, around 47% seen once. This clonotype occurred a few times. What it binds is not known. This TCR derives from a girl between 5 and 17 years old with multiple sclerosis. The V call is TRBV6-1, the J call TRBJ2-3, with a tentative D call TRBD2 (5 bases). The sequenced sample consisted of blood. The CDR3 spells CASILVGTDTQYF. CDR3 DNA sequence: TGTGCCAGTATACTAGTGGGAACAGATACGCAGTATTTT.